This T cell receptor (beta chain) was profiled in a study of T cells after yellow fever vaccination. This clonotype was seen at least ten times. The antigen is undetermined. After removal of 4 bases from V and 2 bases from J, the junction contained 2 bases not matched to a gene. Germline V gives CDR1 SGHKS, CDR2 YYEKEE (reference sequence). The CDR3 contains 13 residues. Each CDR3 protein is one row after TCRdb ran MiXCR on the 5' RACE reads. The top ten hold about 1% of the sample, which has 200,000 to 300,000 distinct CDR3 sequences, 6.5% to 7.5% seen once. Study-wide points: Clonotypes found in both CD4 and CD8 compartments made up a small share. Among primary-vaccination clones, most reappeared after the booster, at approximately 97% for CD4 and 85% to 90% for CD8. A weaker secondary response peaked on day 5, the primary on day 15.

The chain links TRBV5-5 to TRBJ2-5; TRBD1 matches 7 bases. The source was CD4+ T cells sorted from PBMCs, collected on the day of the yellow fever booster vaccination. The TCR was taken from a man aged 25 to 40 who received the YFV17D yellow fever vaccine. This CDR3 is CASSEGQQETQYF. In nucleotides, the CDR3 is TGTGCCAGCAGCGAGGGACAGCAAGAGACCCAGTACTTC.